The 31 T cell receptor beta chains given below trace back to one sample, sequenced in a study of CD8+ T cells in alopecia areata. Treatment defined: oral pan-JAK inhibitor, 5-10 mg twice daily. Extraction of RNA preceded its reverse transcription into cDNA, which served as the sequencing template. TCRdb keeps only in-frame clones here, not all; method: immunoSEQ multiplex PCR. Counted here are around 110,000 clones, roughly 50% occurring once; the ten biggest clones make up about 12%. The sequencing used CD8+ T cells sorted from blood, collected at week 24, from a patient treated with tofacitinib. The receptors stem from a human donor with alopecia areata.

The J gene is TRBJ2-1, the V gene TRBV30, with 11 bases identical to TRBD2. Germline V lookup: CDR1 GTSNPN, CDR2 SVGIG (reference sequence). V was pared by 5 bases and J by 8 bases, with 5 bases of the junction left unmatched. CDR3 length equals 13 residues. The CDR3 DNA follows: TGTGCCTGGGTTAGCGGGGGGGACGATGAGCAGTTCTTC. This encodes CAWVSGGDDEQFF.

The chain combines TRBV6-5 with TRBJ1-1, with D uncertain. The germline gives CDR1 MNHEY, CDR2 SVGAGI. V gave up 11 bases and J gave up 1 base, with 11 bases separating them. This CDR3 spans 12 amino acids. CDR3 in amino acids: CAVEAGNTEAFF. The CDR3 coding sequence is TGTGCCGTCGAGGCAGGGAACACTGAAGCTTTCTTT.

The chain links TRBV30 to TRBJ1-2; no definite D call. Germline V CDR1 and CDR2: GTSNPN, SVGIG (reference sequence). Deletions cut 0 bases from V and 2 bases from J, with 7 bases between. The CDR3 spans 13 residues. CDR3 loop: CAWSVAQNYGYTF. In DNA, the CDR3 is TGTGCCTGGAGTGTTGCACAGAACTATGGCTACACCTTC.

Points on this clone: Other DNA sequences within the sample encode an identical CDR3. V usage is TRBV6-5 and J usage is TRBJ1-1; D is possibly TRBD1 (6 bases). Germline loops: CDR1 MNHEY, CDR2 SVGAGI. This CDR3 is built from 13 residues. V was cut by 5 bases and J by 0 bases, with 7 bases left in between. CDR3 DNA sequence: TGTGCCAGCAGTGCAGGGGTGAACACTGAAGCTTTCTTT. It translates to CASSAGVNTEAFF.

The V call is TRBV11-3, the J call TRBJ1-5; the D is unclear. Deletions cut 9 bases from V and 2 bases from J, with 14 bases between. This CDR3 has 14 amino acids. The germline V gene has CDR1 SGHNT and CDR2 YENEEA. DNA of the CDR3: TGTGCCAGTACTTGTGAGGGTCGCAATCAGCCCCAGCATTTT. Encoded protein: CASTCEGRNQPQHF. Full variable domain (missing parts from reference TRBV11-3 and TRBJ1-5): EAGVVQSPRYKIIEKKQPVAFWCNPISGHNTLYWYLQNLGQGPELLIRYENEEAVDDSQLPKDRFSAERLKGVDSTLKIQPAELGDSAVYLCASTCEGRNQPQHFGDGTRLSIL.

This clone was detected a few times. At one of its ends the junction is not consistent with the germline gene, which may arise from a read error. The rearrangement links TRBV27 to TRBJ2-2; maybe TRBD2 (6 bases). The CDR3 totals 14 residues. CDR1 and CDR2 (germline): MNHEY, SMNVEV (reference sequence). CDR3 coding DNA: TGTGCCAGCAGTTGGGGGGTTGGAACCGTGGAGCTGTTTTTT. Translation: CASSWGVGTVELFF.

The chain links TRBV29-1 to TRBJ1-5; maybe TRBD1 (6 bases). Per the germline V gene, CDR1 is SQVTM and CDR2 is ANQGSEA. The V gene lost 6 bases and the J gene lost 2 bases, with 14 bases spanning the gap. CDR3 length: 14 residues. CDR3 protein: CSVSGVSGNQPQHF. The CDR3 DNA is TGCAGCGTGTCAGGGGTGTCAGGCAATCAGCCCCAGCATTTT.

V is TRBV6-1 and J is TRBJ2-1; 8 bases align to TRBD1. CDR3 length equals 14 residues. Germline trimming cut 6 bases from V and 8 bases from J; bases unmatched to any gene: 9. Germline-derived CDR1 and CDR2 are MNHNS and SASEGT. This CDR3 reads CASSSLSGGHEQFF. CDR3 nucleotides: TGTGCCAGCAGCTCACTTTCAGGGGGCCATGAGCAGTTCTTC.

This CDR3 reads CASSLVGETQYF. DNA for the CDR3: TGTGCCAGCAGCCTAGTTGGAGAGACCCAGTACTTC. This chain joins TRBV7-9 and TRBJ2-5; D remains ambiguous. V shed 5 bases and J shed 4 bases, with 8 bases lying between them. CDR3 length: 12 residues. From germline, CDR1 is SEHNR and CDR2 FQNEAQ (reference sequence).

V is TRBV5-6 and J is TRBJ2-2, with D perhaps matching TRBD1 (6 bases). The germline V and J ends were trimmed by 3 bases and 0 bases, with 12 bases remaining between them. There are 16 residues in the CDR3. Germline V gives CDR1 SGHDT, CDR2 YYEEEE. CDR3: CASSSPGETNTGELFF. CDR3 bases: TGTGCCAGCAGCTCTCCAGGGGAGACGAACACCGGGGAGCTGTTTTTT.

The V call is TRBV7-8, the J call TRBJ1-2; 8 bases align to TRBD1. V lost 5 bases, J lost 9 bases, and 11 bases stayed unmatched. The CDR3 contains 14 residues. Germline V gene sequence: CDR1 SGHVS, CDR2 FQNEAQ. The CDR3 sequence is CASSPGPRQGSYTF. The CDR3 DNA is TGTGCCAGCAGCCCTGGCCCCCGACAGGGGAGCTACACCTTC.

This clone is a singleton in its sample. The rearrangement joins TRBV9 to TRBJ1-2, with D possibly matching TRBD1 (6 bases). CDR1 SGDLS and CDR2 YYNGEE come from the germline V gene. This CDR3 contains 12 residues. V lost 1 base to trimming and J lost 8 bases, with 9 bases between them. CDR3 sequence: CASSVRGGGYTF. CDR3 nucleotide sequence: TGTGCCAGCAGCGTAAGAGGGGGAGGCTACACCTTC.

This clone was picked up a small number of times. The chain joins TRBV27 to TRBJ2-7, with 10 bases matching TRBD2. This CDR3 has 15 amino acids. V dropped 2 bases and J dropped 2; count of bases not matched to a gene: 3. Germline lookup yields CDR1 MNHEY and CDR2 SMNVEV (reference sequence). This CDR3 is CASSLSSGRTYEQYF. The CDR3 nucleotides read TGTGCCAGCAGTTTAAGTAGCGGGAGGACCTACGAGCAGTACTTC.

In its sample, this clone was seen once. The J gene is TRBJ2-1, the V gene TRBV4-1; D unresolved. The ends were cut back, 1 base at V and 15 bases at J, with 13 bases in the middle. Germline V gene lookup returns CDR1 MGHRA and CDR2 YSYEKL. The CDR3 is 12 amino acids. CDR3 sequence: CASSQGPGERFF. CDR3 DNA sequence: TGCGCCAGCAGCCAAGGACCGGGCGAGAGGTTCTTC.

The chain carries TRBV13 and TRBJ2-5, with D perhaps TRBD2 (5 bases). V lost 1 base and J 4 bases, leaving 13 bases between the germline ends. The CDR3 consists of 15 residues. Germline CDR1 and CDR2: PRHDT and FYEKMQ (reference sequence). The CDR3 here is CASSLESRGIETQYF. CDR3 nucleotides: TGTGCCAGCAGCTTAGAGAGCCGGGGAATAGAGACCCAGTACTTC. The whole variable domain, remainder taken from reference TRBV13 and TRBJ2-5, is AAGVIQSPRHLIKEKRETATLKCYPIPRHDTVYWYQQGPGQDPQFLISFYEKMQSDKGSIPDRFSAQQFSDYHSELNMSSLELGDSALYFCASSLESRGIETQYFGPGTRLLVL.

The CDR3 nucleotides read TGTGCCAGCAGCTTATGGGGGGCGGACGGCTACACCTTC. It yields the protein CASSLWGADGYTF. The chain recombines TRBV7-2 with TRBJ1-2; maybe TRBD1 (6 bases). Germline V gene sequence: CDR1 SGHTA, CDR2 FQGNSA. This CDR3 is built from 13 residues. Trimming took 2 bases from V and 8 from J, leaving 12 bases between them. Full variable domain (rest looked up from reference TRBV7-2 and TRBJ1-2): GAGVSQSPSNKVTEKGKDVELRCDPISGHTALYWYRQSLGQGLEFLIYFQGNSAPDKSGLPSDRFSAERTGGSVSTLTIQRTQQEDSAVYLCASSLWGADGYTFGSGTRLTVV.

V usage is TRBV27 and J usage is TRBJ1-4, with D possibly TRBD1 on 6 matching bases. The V end lost 2 bases, the J end lost 7 bases, and 14 bases lay between the germline ends. Per germline, CDR1 MNHEY and CDR2 SMNVEV (reference sequence). The CDR3 contains 15 residues. The CDR3 reads CASSLGTTGSEKLFF. CDR3 DNA sequence: TGTGCCAGCAGTTTAGGGACTACAGGGAGTGAAAAACTGTTTTTT.

The gene calls are TRBV10-3 and TRBJ2-1; D not certain. V was clipped by 4 bases and J by 7 bases, with 11 bases between them. This CDR3 has 13 amino acids. Looked up from germline, CDR1 is ENHRY and CDR2 is SYGVKD. CDR3 residues: CAISAAEGNEQFF. The DNA for the CDR3 is TGTGCCATCAGTGCGGCAGAAGGGAATGAGCAGTTCTTC.

The chain couples TRBV9 to TRBJ1-6, with D hard to call. Trimming stripped 3 bases from V and 6 bases from J, with 1 base between. Per germline, CDR1 SGDLS and CDR2 YYNGEE. The CDR3 has 11 amino acids. The CDR3 DNA reads as TGTGCCAGCAGCGGTAATTCACCCCTCCACTTT. It translates to CASSGNSPLHF.

The rearrangement uses TRBV7-4 and TRBJ2-3, with D unclear. Per the germline V gene, CDR1 is SGHVT and CDR2 is SQSDAQ. There are 11 residues in the CDR3. V was clipped by 7 bases and J by 3 bases, with 5 bases between them. CDR3 sequence reads: CASTKTDTQYF. CDR3 bases: TGTGCCAGCACCAAGACAGATACGCAGTATTTT.

The chain carries TRBV27 and TRBJ1-5, with D perhaps TRBD1 (5 bases). The CDR3 loop spans 14 amino acids. The V end lost 3 bases, the J end lost 7 bases, and 13 bases lay between the germline ends. Looked up from germline, CDR1 is MNHEY and CDR2 is SMNVEV (reference sequence). The CDR3 DNA reads as TGTGCCAGCAGTTTGTCCCCGGGACTCCAGCCCCAGCATTTT. This translates into CASSLSPGLQPQHF.

The J gene is TRBJ2-7, the V gene TRBV7-9; the D gene could be TRBD1 or TRBD2 (5 bases each). The CDR3 spans 12 residues. V was clipped by 5 bases and J by 4 bases, with 9 bases between them. Germline assignment: CDR1 SEHNR and CDR2 FQNEAQ (reference sequence). CDR3 sequence reads: CASSGDEYEQYF. CDR3 sequence (DNA): TGTGCCAGCAGCGGGGACGAATACGAGCAGTACTTC.

J is TRBJ2-3 and V is TRBV27; 9 positions agree with TRBD2. CDR3 length equals 16 residues. J was trimmed by 3 bases and V by 4 bases; bases with no gene match: 8. Germline V gene sequence: CDR1 MNHEY, CDR2 SMNVEV (reference sequence). Here the CDR3 reads CASSWGGGAQTDTQYF. As DNA, the CDR3 is TGTGCCAGCAGTTGGGGCGGGGGGGCCCAAACAGATACGCAGTATTTT.

The chain couples TRBV27 to TRBJ1-1; D is unresolved. V gave up 3 bases and J gave up 6 bases, with 14 bases separating them. The germline V gene encodes CDR1 MNHEY and CDR2 SMNVEV (reference sequence). The CDR3 runs to 14 residues. As DNA, the CDR3 is TGTGCCAGCAGTTTGAGGCGGGGAGTCGCTGAAGCTTTCTTT. It specifies CASSLRRGVAEAFF.

The V call is TRBV30, the J call TRBJ1-5, with D perhaps TRBD1 (6 bases). Trimming pared 1 base from V and 7 bases from J, leaving 14 bases between. Germline-derived CDR1 and CDR2 are GTSNPN and SVGIG (reference sequence). The CDR3 runs to 14 residues. The chain's CDR3 is CAWSATQGTQPQHF. The CDR3 coding sequence is TGTGCCTGGAGTGCCACACAGGGTACACAGCCCCAGCATTTT.

This clone has a handful of counts. This chain joins TRBV10-3 and TRBJ1-2; D gene ambiguous. Deletions cut 2 bases from V and 4 bases from J, with 11 bases between. Germline CDR1 and CDR2: ENHRY and SYGVKD. The CDR3 sequence is 14 residues long. The chain's CDR3 is CAISEPSGVYGYTF. CDR3 DNA sequence: TGTGCCATCAGTGAGCCTTCAGGAGTCTATGGCTACACCTTC.

The chain couples TRBV5-6 to TRBJ1-5, with 7 bases fitting TRBD1. The CDR3 totals 14 residues. CDR1 SGHDT and CDR2 YYEEEE come from the germline V gene. The trim removed 4 bases at V and 3 bases at J, leaving 4 bases unmatched. The CDR3 DNA is TGTGCCAGCAGCGACGGGACAGTCAATCAGCCCCAGCATTTT. Its translation: CASSDGTVNQPQHF.

CDR3 in amino acids: CASSQETGSGNTIYF. Here the CDR3 DNA reads TGTGCCAGCAGCCAAGAGACCGGTTCTGGAAACACCATATATTTT. The rearrangement links TRBV14 to TRBJ1-3; D not resolved. The CDR3 covers 15 residues. V dropped 0 bases and J dropped 1 base, with 7 bases sitting between them. Looked up from germline, CDR1 is SGHDN and CDR2 is FVKESK.

This clone was counted only a few times. The chain carries TRBV19 and TRBJ1-1; no reliable D call. V was trimmed by 6 bases and J by 1 base, leaving 12 bases between them. The germline V gene has CDR1 LNHDA and CDR2 SQIVND (reference sequence). The CDR3 is made up of 14 amino acids. The CDR3 reads CASSPTPGNTEAFF. The DNA of the CDR3 is TGTGCCAGTAGCCCGACCCCAGGGAACACTGAAGCTTTCTTT.

This clone has just a few counts. The chain recombines TRBV12-5 with TRBJ2-5; D not certain. V was cut by 6 bases and J by 2 bases, with 19 bases left in between. The germline CDR1 and CDR2 sequences are LGHNT and FRNRAP. The CDR3 extends over 16 amino acids. CDR3 sequence (DNA): TGTGCTAGTGGCGCAAATGGTGATTTGAGGCAAGAGACCCAGTACTTC. Residues: CASGANGDLRQETQYF.

CDR3 coding DNA: TGCGCCAGCAGCGTGGGCCCCATGAACACTGAAGCTTTCTTT. Translated: CASSVGPMNTEAFF. The chain joins TRBV4-1 to TRBJ1-1; D unclear. Germline V lookup: CDR1 MGHRA, CDR2 YSYEKL. V dropped 5 bases and J dropped 0 bases, with 10 bases sitting between them. CDR3 length: 14 amino acids.